This T cell receptor beta chain was captured in a study of STAT3 mutations in large granular lymphocyte leukemia. Findings of the study overall: Differing intervals and regimens complicate linking therapy response to clone burden. In several patients, dominant TCR clone burden exceeded STAT3 mutant burden. Every T-LGLL patient had at least one immunodominant TCRbeta clonotype.

CDR1 and CDR2 from the germline V gene are WNHNN and SYGVQD (reference sequence). V shed 8 bases, J shed 6 bases, and the junction held 6 bases outside the gene matches. The CDR3 has 13 residues. Details on this clone: Its antigen remains unknown.

Sequencing was performed with immunoSEQ multiplex PCR; in TCRdb, only in-frame clones are kept and a portion is missing. The sample has roughly 35,000 clones, 70% to 90% seen once. The J gene is TRBJ2-2, the V gene TRBV10-1; 7 nucleotides match TRBD1. The sequence came from a human donor with T large granular lymphocyte leukemia. Some clones in this sample may be carry-over from other donors' samples. The sequenced material came from PBMCs. The CDR3 here is CASRLDRSGELFF. For the CDR3, the DNA is TGCGCCAGCCGCCTGGACAGGTCCGGGGAGCTGTTTTTT.